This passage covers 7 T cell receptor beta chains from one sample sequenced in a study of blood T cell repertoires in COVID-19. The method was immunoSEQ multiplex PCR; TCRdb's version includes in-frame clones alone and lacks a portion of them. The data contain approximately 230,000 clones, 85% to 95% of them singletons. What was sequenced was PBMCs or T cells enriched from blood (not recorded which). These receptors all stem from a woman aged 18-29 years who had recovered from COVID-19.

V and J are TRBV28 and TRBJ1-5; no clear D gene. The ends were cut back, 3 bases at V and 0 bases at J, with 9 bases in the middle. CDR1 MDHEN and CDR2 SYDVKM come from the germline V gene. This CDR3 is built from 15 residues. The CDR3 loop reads CASSLAVNSNQPQHF. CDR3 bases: TGTGCCAGCAGTTTGGCGGTGAATAGCAATCAGCCCCAGCATTTT.

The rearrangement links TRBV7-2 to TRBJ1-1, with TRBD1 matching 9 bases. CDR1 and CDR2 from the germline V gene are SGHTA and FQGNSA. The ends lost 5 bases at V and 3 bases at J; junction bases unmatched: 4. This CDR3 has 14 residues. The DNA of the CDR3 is TGTGCCAGCAGCATGGGACAGGGATACACTGAAGCTTTCTTT. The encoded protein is CASSMGQGYTEAFF.

For the CDR3, the DNA is TGTGCCAGCAGTGACGGTAGGGGAACCTACGAGCAGTACTTC. It codes for CASSDGRGTYEQYF. The rearrangement joins TRBV2 to TRBJ2-7; D may be TRBD1 (5 bases). The germline V gene has CDR1 SNHLY and CDR2 FYNNEI. Trimming pared 3 bases from V and 2 bases from J, leaving 11 bases between. This CDR3 spans 14 amino acids.

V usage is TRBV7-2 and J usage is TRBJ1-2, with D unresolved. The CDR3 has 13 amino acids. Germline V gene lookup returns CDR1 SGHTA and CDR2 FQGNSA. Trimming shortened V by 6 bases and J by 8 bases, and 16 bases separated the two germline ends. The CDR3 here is CASSYPSRAGYTF. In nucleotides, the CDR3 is TGTGCCAGCAGTTACCCAAGTCGAGCGGGCTACACCTTC.

The CDR3 protein is CASSSRQGTEAFF. CDR3 in DNA: TGTGCCAGTAGTAGCCGACAGGGAACTGAAGCTTTCTTT. This sequence joins TRBV19 and TRBJ1-1, with TRBD1 identical over 7 bases. Germline lookup yields CDR1 LNHDA and CDR2 SQIVND (reference sequence). The V gene end was trimmed by 4 bases and the J gene end by 5 bases; junction bases not matched to a gene: 4. The CDR3 spans 13 residues.

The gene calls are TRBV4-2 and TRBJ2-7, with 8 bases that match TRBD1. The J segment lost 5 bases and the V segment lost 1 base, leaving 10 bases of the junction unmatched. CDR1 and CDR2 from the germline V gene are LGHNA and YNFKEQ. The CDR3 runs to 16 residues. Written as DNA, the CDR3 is TGTGCCAGCAGCCAAGTCGGCGGCAGGGGGCTTGACGAGCAGTACTTC. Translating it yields CASSQVGGRGLDEQYF.

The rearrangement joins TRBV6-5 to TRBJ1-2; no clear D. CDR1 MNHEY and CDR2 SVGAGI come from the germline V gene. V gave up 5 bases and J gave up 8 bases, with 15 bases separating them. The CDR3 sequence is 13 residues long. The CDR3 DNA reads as TGTGCCAGCAGTCCGCCCCGACGGGGAGGCTACACCTTC. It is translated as CASSPPRRGGYTF.